The 25 T cell receptor beta chains below were found in one sample sequenced in a study of OX40 agonist ivuxolimab in advanced cancers. The method was immunoSEQ multiplex PCR; TCRdb's version includes in-frame clones alone and lacks a portion of them. The table shows tens of thousands of clones, with around 83% occurring only once. The sequencing here drew on CD4+ or CD8+ T cells sorted from blood, taken in a trial of the OX40 agonist ivuxolimab. The origin of the receptors is an adult with an advanced solid tumor such as melanoma, head and neck, liver or kidney cancer.

The V gene is TRBV5-4, the J gene TRBJ2-7, with 9 bases matching TRBD2. The length of the CDR3 is 15 residues. CDR1 and CDR2 from the germline V gene are SGHNT and YYREEE (reference sequence). V lost 4 bases, J lost 6 bases, and 11 bases stayed unmatched. CDR3 bases: TGTGCCAGCAGCCCCCGGGTAGCGGGAGAGGGCGAGCAGTACTTC. Protein: CASSPRVAGEGEQYF.

This clone came up once. The chain joins TRBV6-4 to TRBJ1-5; D is ambiguous. Germline lookup yields CDR1 MRHNA and CDR2 SNTAGT. Trimming removed 2 bases at V and 6 bases at J, with 8 bases between. The CDR3 sequence is 13 residues long. In nucleotides, the CDR3 is TGTGCCAGCAGTGACGATTTGGGTCAGCCCCAGCATTTT. Its protein is CASSDDLGQPQHF.

The chain joins TRBV5-1 to TRBJ2-1, with 7 bases fitting TRBD1. The length of the CDR3 is 14 residues. Per the germline V gene, CDR1 is SGHRS and CDR2 is YFSETQ. V shed 7 bases, J shed 0 bases, and the junction held 4 bases outside the gene matches. In DNA form, the CDR3 reads TGCGCCAGCGGAAGGGACAGCTCCTACAATGAGCAGTTCTTC. This gives the protein CASGRDSSYNEQFF.

The V gene is TRBV18, the J gene TRBJ1-5, with 8 bases identical to TRBD1. The J segment lost 4 bases and the V segment lost 5 bases, leaving 7 bases of the junction unmatched. The V gene's germline CDR1 is KGHSH and CDR2 LQKENI. The CDR3 contains 15 residues. CDR3 sequence (DNA): TGTGCCAGCTCAACGGGACAGGAAGGTAATCAGCCCCAGCATTTT. Its translation is CASSTGQEGNQPQHF.

The sample holds one count of this clone. CDR3 DNA: TGCGCCAGCAGCCAAGGAACAGGTGCAACTAATGAAAAACTGTTTTTT. This encodes CASSQGTGATNEKLFF. V gene TRBV4-1 combines with J gene TRBJ1-4, with D maybe TRBD1 (5 bases). The ends were cut back, 1 base at V and 0 bases at J, with 9 bases in the middle. Germline V gene sequence: CDR1 MGHRA, CDR2 YSYEKL. This CDR3 region has 16 residues.

The chain carries TRBV9 and TRBJ2-3; no reliable D call. Germline CDR1 SGDLS, CDR2 YYNGEE. V lost 0 bases and J lost 2, with 7 bases in between. The CDR3 loop spans 14 amino acids. This CDR3 reads CASSVESHTDTQYF. The CDR3 DNA reads as TGTGCCAGCAGCGTAGAATCCCACACAGATACGCAGTATTTT.

The genes are TRBV6-1 and TRBJ1-2, with TRBD1 matching 7 bases. This CDR3 region has 15 residues. Germline V lookup: CDR1 MNHNS, CDR2 SASEGT. Trimming at V came to 1 base and at J to 6 bases, leaving 8 bases not matched to a gene. CDR3 in DNA: TGTGCCAGCAGTGAAGGGGGCGACAGGGAGAATGGCTACACCTTC. This translates into CASSEGGDRENGYTF.

The gene calls are TRBV6-1 and TRBJ2-1; no clear D gene. This CDR3 spans 11 amino acids. CDR1 MNHNS and CDR2 SASEGT come from the germline V gene. Between the trimmed V and J ends, which lost 7 bases and 7 bases, there was a span of 8 bases. The CDR3 DNA is TGTGCCAGCACCCCCGGTAATGAGCAGTTCTTC. Residues: CASTPGNEQFF.

The chain combines TRBV6-1 with TRBJ1-1; no reliable D call. V lost 3 bases, J lost 0 bases, and 11 bases lay in between. Germline loops: CDR1 MNHNS, CDR2 SASEGT. The CDR3 covers 15 residues. CDR3 nucleotides: TGTGCCAGCAGTGAGATCTCAGTCGTGAACACTGAAGCTTTCTTT. Its protein is CASSEISVVNTEAFF.

This clone came up a few times. The chain joins TRBV5-1 to TRBJ2-1; the D is unclear. Germline V gives CDR1 SGHRS, CDR2 YFSETQ. Trimming left V 0 bases short and J 7 bases short, with 11 bases between. The CDR3 consists of 14 residues. The CDR3 protein is CASSLELVTNEQFF. The CDR3 DNA sequence: TGCGCCAGCAGCTTGGAATTAGTGACTAATGAGCAGTTCTTC.

The chain's CDR3 is CASSTYPLAGGHSYNEQFF. The CDR3, as DNA: TGTGCCAGTAGTACCTACCCCCTAGCGGGGGGGCACTCCTACAATGAGCAGTTCTTC. This chain links TRBV19 with TRBJ2-1, with 12 bases identical to TRBD2. This CDR3 has 19 amino acids. Germline V lookup: CDR1 LNHDA, CDR2 SQIVND (reference sequence). V dropped 4 bases and J dropped 0; count of bases not matched to a gene: 10.

The genes are TRBV2 and TRBJ2-3; D ambiguous. V lost 7 bases to trimming and J lost 0 bases, with 11 bases between them. The length of the CDR3 is 14 residues. Germline V gene data show CDR1 as SNHLY and CDR2 as FYNNEI. CDR3 sequence reads: CASILFLSTDTQYF. The CDR3 bases are TGTGCCAGCATCCTCTTTCTTAGCACAGATACGCAGTATTTT.

The V gene is TRBV5-1, the J gene TRBJ1-4; D perhaps matches TRBD1 (5 bases). This CDR3 comprises 12 residues. V shed 1 base and J shed 8 bases, with 6 bases lying between them. Germline values: CDR1 SGHRS, CDR2 YFSETQ. The CDR3 coding sequence is TGCGCCAGCAGCTTGCGGGGGGAAAAACTGTTTTTT. Translating it yields CASSLRGEKLFF. Drawing the rest from reference TRBV5-1 and TRBJ1-4, the complete variable domain is KAGVTQTPRYLIKTRGQQVTLSCSPISGHRSVSWYQQTPGQGLQFLFEYFSETQRNKGNFPGRFSGRQFSNSRSEMNVSTLELGDSALYLCASSLRGEKLFFGSGTQLSVL.

The chain recombines TRBV27 with TRBJ2-3; D is perhaps TRBD1 or TRBD2 (5 bases each). The length of the CDR3 is 14 residues. Trimming pared 5 bases from V and 2 bases from J, leaving 11 bases between. CDR1 MNHEY and CDR2 SMNVEV come from the germline V gene (reference sequence). The CDR3 here is CASSPLGDTDTQYF. The CDR3 DNA reads as TGTGCCAGCAGTCCCCTGGGGGACACAGATACGCAGTATTTT.

This chain uses TRBV30 with TRBJ1-1, with 7 bases aligning to TRBD1. The CDR3 contains 15 residues. J lost 11 bases, V lost 2 bases, and 17 bases had no gene match. Germline CDR1 and CDR2: GTSNPN and SVGIG (reference sequence). This CDR3 is CAWSTRDSGGSLAFF. CDR3 in DNA: TGTGCCTGGAGTACCCGGGACAGCGGAGGGAGTCTGGCTTTCTTT.

The chain joins TRBV19 to TRBJ2-3; possibly TRBD2 for D (6 bases). Deletions cut 9 bases from V and 4 bases from J, with 17 bases between. The CDR3 totals 14 residues. Looked up from germline, CDR1 is LNHDA and CDR2 is SQIVND (reference sequence). The chain's CDR3 is CARLAGGPPDTQYF. CDR3 DNA: TGTGCCAGATTAGCCGGAGGGCCTCCAGATACGCAGTATTTT.

V is TRBV11-2 and J is TRBJ2-3; TRBD2 aligns across 13 bases. The CDR3 runs 16 residues. The ends lost 6 bases at V and 7 bases at J; junction bases unmatched: 10. CDR1 SGHAT and CDR2 FQNNGV come from the germline V gene. As DNA, the CDR3 is TGTGCCAGCAGAAGGACTAGCGGGAGTGTCCGAAATACGCAGTATTTT. Its protein is CASRRTSGSVRNTQYF. Filled out from reference TRBV11-2 and TRBJ2-3, the complete variable domain reads EAGVAQSPRYKIIEKRQSVAFWCNPISGHATLYWYQQILGQGPKLLIQFQNNGVVDDSQLPKDRFSAERLKGVDSTLKIQPAKLEDSAVYLCASRRTSGSVRNTQYFGPGTRLTVL.

The CDR3 sequence: CASRETGAWDYGYTF. The CDR3 DNA is TGTGCCAGCAGGGAGACAGGGGCCTGGGACTATGGCTACACCTTC. This chain joins TRBV28 and TRBJ1-2; 8 bases agree with TRBD1. With 6 bases clipped from V and 3 bases from J, the junction kept 9 bases outside the gene matches. The CDR3 loop spans 15 amino acids. The germline CDR1 and CDR2 sequences are MDHEN and SYDVKM.

V gene TRBV11-2 combines with J gene TRBJ2-7, with 9 bases aligning to TRBD2. V was pared by 5 bases and J by 3 bases, with 8 bases of the junction left unmatched. CDR3 length: 15 amino acids. CDR1 is SGHAT, CDR2 FQNNGV, per germline. The DNA of the CDR3 is TGTGCCAGCAGCGCGCTAGCGGGACCAAGCTACGAGCAGTACTTC. It specifies CASSALAGPSYEQYF.

The V call is TRBV14, the J call TRBJ2-3; TRBD2 aligns across 15 bases. CDR3 length: 15 amino acids. Germline CDR1 reads SGHDN; CDR2 reads FVKESK. With 5 bases clipped from V and 5 bases from J, the junction kept 2 bases outside the gene matches. CDR3 sequence: CASSWGLAGGDTQYF. CDR3 coding DNA: TGTGCCAGCAGCTGGGGACTAGCGGGGGGAGATACGCAGTATTTT.

This rearrangement joins TRBV30 to TRBJ2-1; D possibly uses TRBD1 or TRBD2 (5 bases each). Trimming shortened V by 3 bases and J by 8 bases, and 20 bases separated the two germline ends. Germline loops: CDR1 GTSNPN, CDR2 SVGIG (reference sequence). The CDR3 is 15 amino acids. The CDR3 region is CAWRETGALGDEQFF. The CDR3 coding sequence is TGTGCCTGGAGAGAAACCGGGGCCCTAGGGGATGAGCAGTTCTTC.

The chain employs TRBV2 and TRBJ2-3, with D perhaps matching TRBD1 (6 bases). CDR1 is SNHLY, CDR2 FYNNEI, per germline. This CDR3 region has 15 residues. Trimming cost V 7 bases and J 4 bases, with 18 bases left between them. The CDR3, as DNA: TGTGCCAGCACTCCGCTGAGGGGGAGATCAGATACGCAGTATTTT. Translation: CASTPLRGRSDTQYF.

The gene calls are TRBV7-2 and TRBJ2-5, with D possibly being TRBD2 (6 bases). TRBJ2-7 explains the end of the DNA better; the J call may be wrong. Germline V CDR1 and CDR2: SGHTA, FQGNSA. The CDR3 sequence is 14 residues long. CDR3 DNA: TGTGCCAGCAGCTCTCGCGGGACGGCCTACGAGCAGTACTTC. It is translated as CASSSRGTAYEQYF.

V is TRBV7-2 and J is TRBJ2-2; 8 bases map to TRBD2. CDR1 SGHTA and CDR2 FQGNSA come from the germline V gene. The CDR3 extends over 18 amino acids. V lost 1 base and J lost 5; bases outside the gene matches: 12. CDR3 nucleotides: TGTGCCAGCAGCTTAGTGTGGACGCTAGCGGGCGCTACCGGGGAGCTGTTTTTT. Translated, it gives CASSLVWTLAGATGELFF.

The chain couples TRBV28 to TRBJ2-7, with 8 bases identical to TRBD1. The germline gives CDR1 MDHEN, CDR2 SYDVKM. The CDR3 consists of 15 residues. V lost 4 bases, J lost 3 bases, and 8 bases stayed unmatched. DNA of the CDR3: TGTGCCAGCAGTTCAGTCCCAGGGGGCGGCTACGAGCAGTACTTC. This sequence encodes CASSSVPGGGYEQYF.